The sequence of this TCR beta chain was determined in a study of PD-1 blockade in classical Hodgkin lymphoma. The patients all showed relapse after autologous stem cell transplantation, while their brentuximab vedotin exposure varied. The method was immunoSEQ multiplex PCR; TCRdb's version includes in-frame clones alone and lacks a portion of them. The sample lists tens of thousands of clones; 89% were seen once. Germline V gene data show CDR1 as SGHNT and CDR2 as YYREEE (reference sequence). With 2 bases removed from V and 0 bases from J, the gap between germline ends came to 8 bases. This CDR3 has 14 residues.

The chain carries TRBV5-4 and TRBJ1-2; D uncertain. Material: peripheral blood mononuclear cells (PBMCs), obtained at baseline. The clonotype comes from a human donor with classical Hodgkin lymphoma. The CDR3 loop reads CASSFDLSNYGYTF. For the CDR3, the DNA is TGTGCCAGCAGCTTCGACCTTTCTAACTATGGCTACACCTTC.